The T cell receptor (beta chain) described here comes from a study of T cell changes during pregnancy in multiple sclerosis (dated by TCRdb to the late 2010s). For the wider study: Changes in the T cell repertoire over the course of pregnancy were examined in this study in women with multiple sclerosis.

CDR1 and CDR2, per the germline V gene, are SGHAT and FQNNGV. Inclusive of the bounding cysteine and phenylalanine, the CDR3 is 13 residues long. Of the read, only the CDR3 DNA is kept; its 39 bases are in frame from base 1. Relative to germline, V is missing 6 bases and J is missing 5 bases, with 5 bases of the junction outside any gene match. Libraries were constructed by the immunoSEQ multiplex PCR assay. Imported from immuneACCESS, the table was reduced by TCRdb to in-frame sequences with V and J called. These copies leave out some clones; in studies compared against another copy, an unresolved V gene accounts for under half, and the cause of the remainder is not known. The sample profile shows 65,000 to 75,000 clones; more than 85% of them were found once. The ten top clones hold approximately 1.4% of the sample. As regards this clone: No cognate antigen has been identified for it. No base qualities exist here, and no much larger clone lies one base off it.

The rearrangement joined TRBV11-2 to TRBJ2-5, with 8 middle bases fitting TRBD2. Sequencing was performed on peripheral blood, taken in the second trimester of pregnancy. This TCR was recovered from a female donor with multiple sclerosis, enrolled in a pregnancy study. The DNA sequence is TGTGCCAGCAGTCGGGGGGGGGTGGAGACCCAGTACTTC. The encoded protein is CASSRGGVETQYF.